The clone carrying this T cell receptor (beta chain) was observed once. Its cognate antigen is unknown. The PCR made use of 60 Vbeta and 13 Jbeta primers. Sequencing used immunoSEQ multiplex PCR; TCRdb keeps in-frame clones, though not all of them. The sample has roughly 100,000 clones; over 65% are singletons. Germline lookup yields CDR1 SGHVS and CDR2 FQNEAQ. The CDR3 totals 11 residues. The germline V and J ends were trimmed by 6 bases and 9 bases, with 9 bases remaining between them. This sample stems from a study of cytomegalovirus exposure and HLA in healthy donors. Study conclusions and caveats: Whilst most TCR sequences proved rare, a subset of public TCRs occurred across many donors. Some highly shared sequence variants likely arose as a pipeline artifact.

The specimen sequenced was PBMCs. The receptor comes from a middle-aged man in good health and CMV-seropositive. The chain is built from TRBV7-8 and TRBJ2-1; no clear D. The CDR3 DNA is TGTGCCAGCAGTCCACTCGGTGAGCAGTTCTTC. Translating gives CASSPLGEQFF.